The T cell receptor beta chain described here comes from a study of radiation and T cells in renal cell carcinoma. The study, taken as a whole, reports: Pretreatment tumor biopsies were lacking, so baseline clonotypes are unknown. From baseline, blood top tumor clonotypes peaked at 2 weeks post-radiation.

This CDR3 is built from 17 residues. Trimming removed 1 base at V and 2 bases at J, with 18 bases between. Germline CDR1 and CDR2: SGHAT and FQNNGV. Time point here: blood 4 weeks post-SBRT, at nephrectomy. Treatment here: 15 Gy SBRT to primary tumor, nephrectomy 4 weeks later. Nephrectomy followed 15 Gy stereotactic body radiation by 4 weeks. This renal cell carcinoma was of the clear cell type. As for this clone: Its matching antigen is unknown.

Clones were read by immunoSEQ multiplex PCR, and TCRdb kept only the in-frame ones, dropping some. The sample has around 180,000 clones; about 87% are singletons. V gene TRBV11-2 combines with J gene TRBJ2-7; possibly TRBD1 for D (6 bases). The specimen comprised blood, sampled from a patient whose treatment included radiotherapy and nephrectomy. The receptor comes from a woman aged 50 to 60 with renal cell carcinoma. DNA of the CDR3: TGTGCCAGCAGCTTAGCGCGTGGACAGCTAATACCCTACGAGCAGTACTTC. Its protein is CASSLARGQLIPYEQYF.